Listed below are T cell receptor beta chains from one sample, sequenced in a study of blood T cell dynamics during melanoma immunotherapy. Sequenced by immunoSEQ multiplex PCR; TCRdb stores in-frame clones only, minus some. This sample has about 14,000 clones, with more than 80% found just once. The sample consisted of blood, taken from a patient treated with checkpoint blockade. The receptors come from a human donor with melanoma. CDR3s include the opening cysteine and the closing phenylalanine or tryptophan. D genes are given only for firm matches. Only some rows state a clone size, as once, few, many or a class for expanded clones.

V gene,clone size,J gene,D gene,CDR3 DNA,CDR3 protein
TRBV6-1,NA,TRBJ1-2,NA,TGTGCCAGCAGCGCCGGACGTGGGGGCTACACCTTC,CASSAGRGGYTF
TRBV9,NA,TRBJ2-5,TRBD2,TGTGCCAGCAGCTCCCGAGGACTAGCAGGAGAGACCCAGTACTTC,CASSSRGLAGETQYF
TRBV4-3,NA,TRBJ2-7,TRBD1,TGCGCCAGCAGCCAAGATCGGGGGACAGGGGCCTACGAGCAGTACTTC,CASSQDRGTGAYEQYF
TRBV4-3,NA,TRBJ2-2,TRBD2,TGCGCCAGCAGCCTAAGGACTAGCGGGAGCGGGGAGCTGTTTTTT,CASSLRTSGSGELFF
TRBV19,NA,TRBJ1-4,NA,TGTGCCAGTAGTACTCCGACGGTGGGTTCCGTTGGAAAACTGTTTTTT,CASSTPTVGSVGKLFF
TRBV7-2,NA,TRBJ2-5,TRBD2,TGTGCCAGCAGCTTAGGACTAGCGGGACAAGAGACCCAGTACTTC,CASSLGLAGQETQYF
TRBV5-1,once,TRBJ1-1,NA,TGCGCCAGCAAACCGGGGCAACTGAACACTGAAGCTTTCTTT,CASKPGQLNTEAFF
TRBV30,NA,TRBJ2-7,TRBD2,TGTGCCTGGAGTGTAGGGCGGGGGGTGCGCTACGAGCAGTACTTC,CAWSVGRGVRYEQYF
TRBV7-3,once,TRBJ2-1,NA,TGTGCCAGCAGCTTGGGAGTAGGGAATGAGCAGTTCTTC,CASSLGVGNEQFF
TRBV6-5,NA,TRBJ1-5,NA,TGTGCCAGCAGTTGGGGACGAGGGATTGGCAATCAGCCCCAGCATTTT,CASSWGRGIGNQPQHF
TRBV28,NA,TRBJ2-2,TRBD2,TGTGCCAGCAGCCAACTAGCGGGAGTATTTAACACCGGGGAGCTGTTTTTT,CASSQLAGVFNTGELFF
TRBV9,NA,TRBJ1-1,NA,TGTGCCAGCAGCGACTCAGTGCGTACTGAAGCTTTCTTT,CASSDSVRTEAFF
TRBV11-3,NA,TRBJ1-1,TRBD1,TGTGCCAGCAGCCCCGGGACAGGGGAAGCTTTCTTT,CASSPGTGEAFF
TRBV11-1,NA,TRBJ2-7,NA,TGTGCCAGCAGCACACAGGGTTTTGACTACGAGCAGTACTTC,CASSTQGFDYEQYF
TRBV27,NA,TRBJ2-7,NA,TGTGCCAGCAGTGACACCAGGGTGAGCTCCTACGAGCAGTACTTC,CASSDTRVSSYEQYF